Below, 10 T cell receptor beta chains from the same sample are listed, as sequenced in a study of T cells in Graves' hyperthyroidism and ophthalmopathy. Authors of the study amplified TCR beta CDR3 regions from RNA transcripts. The HTBI primer set drove a first-round RT-PCR of the TCR CDR3. TCRdb reprocessed the multiplex PCR reads with MiXCR, giving one entry per CDR3 protein. The sample lists approximately 610,000 distinct CDR3 sequences, 14% to 15% occurring once. The sequenced sample was blood. The receptors derive from a middle-aged woman with Graves' ophthalmopathy.

In its sample, this clonotype was seen many times. The genes are TRBV10-3 and TRBJ1-1; the D gene is possibly TRBD1 (5 bases). The CDR3 is made up of 15 amino acids. The germline CDR1 and CDR2 sequences are ENHRY and SYGVKD. The V gene lost 0 bases and the J gene lost 5 bases, with 13 bases spanning the gap. CDR3 nucleotides: TGTGCCATCAGTGAGTCGGCGGGGGGAGTGACTGAAGCTTTCTTT. This sequence encodes CAISESAGGVTEAFF.

Only a few counts were recorded for this clonotype. A much larger clone lies a single base off, so this may be a read error. The CDR3 is CASSLWVGNEQYF. CDR3 coding DNA: TGTGCCAGCAGCTTATGGGTGGGTAACGAGCAGTACTTC. V gene TRBV7-2 combines with J gene TRBJ2-7; D gene ambiguous. CDR1 SGHTA and CDR2 FQGNSA come from the germline V gene. This CDR3 has 13 amino acids. V dropped 2 bases and J dropped 5 bases, with 10 bases sitting between them.

This clonotype appeared many times. J is TRBJ1-2 and V is TRBV30; no clear D gene. Germline V gives CDR1 GTSNPN, CDR2 SVGIG (reference sequence). Trimming shortened V by 1 base and J by 7 bases, and 13 bases separated the two germline ends. There are 13 residues in the CDR3. CDR3 protein: CAWSALRLGGYTF. CDR3 bases: TGTGCCTGGAGTGCTCTCAGGTTAGGTGGCTACACCTTC.

In its sample, this clonotype was seen many times. This chain connects TRBV2 to TRBJ1-5; D unclear. V lost 3 bases and J lost 0, with 6 bases in between. Germline V gene lookup returns CDR1 SNHLY and CDR2 FYNNEI. The CDR3 has 14 residues. The CDR3 protein is CASSDFDSNQPQHF. The CDR3 DNA is TGTGCCAGCAGTGATTTTGATAGCAATCAGCCCCAGCATTTT.

With respect to this clonotype: This sequence may be a read error, since a much larger clone differs from it by one base. The chain carries TRBV7-9 and TRBJ1-1; D unresolved. Trimming removed 7 bases from V and 3 bases from J, with 3 bases in between. Germline CDR1 and CDR2: SEHNR and FQNEAQ (reference sequence). This CDR3 is 10 amino acids long. CDR3 loop: CASIDTEAFF. As DNA, the CDR3 is TGTGCCAGCATAGACACTGAAGCTTTCTTT.

The table lists this clonotype with many counts. The chain couples TRBV20-1 to TRBJ1-1, with D unclear. The germline CDR1 and CDR2 sequences are DFQATT and SNEGSKA (reference sequence). Trimming cost V 0 bases and J 4 bases, with 12 bases left between them. This CDR3 spans 14 amino acids. CDR3 region: CSARDNYEGTEAFF. The CDR3 DNA sequence: TGCAGTGCTAGAGATAACTACGAGGGCACTGAAGCTTTCTTT.

This clonotype was found many times. The CDR3 loop reads CASRRLAGEGEQYF. CDR3 coding DNA: TGTGCCAGCAGAAGACTAGCGGGAGAGGGCGAGCAGTACTTC. The genes are TRBV6-2 or TRBV6-3 and TRBJ2-7, with 12 bases matching TRBD2. The germline V gene encodes CDR1 MNHEY and CDR2 SVGEGT. CDR3 size: 14 residues. J gave up 6 bases and V 6 bases, and 6 bases lay outside the gene matches.

There are many counts of this clonotype. The V and J genes are TRBV12-3 or TRBV12-4 and TRBJ2-2; 10 nucleotides match TRBD2. The CDR3 runs to 14 residues. The V gene end was trimmed by 9 bases and the J gene end by 3 bases; junction bases not matched to a gene: 4. The DNA of the CDR3 is TGTGCCAGTAGCGGGAGGATGGACACCGGGGAGCTGTTTTTT. This translates into CASSGRMDTGELFF.

This clonotype was seen a few times. The chain links TRBV15 to TRBJ1-1; D is unresolved. The CDR3 is 13 amino acids. Per germline, CDR1 LNHNV and CDR2 YYDKDF (reference sequence). Trimming removed 6 bases at V and 1 base at J, with 9 bases between. The CDR3 reads CATSAQRNTEAFF. The CDR3 DNA reads as TGTGCCACCAGTGCACAGAGGAACACTGAAGCTTTCTTT.

There are many counts of this clonotype. V gene TRBV29-1 combines with J gene TRBJ1-2, with 9 bases identical to TRBD1. CDR1 and CDR2 (germline): SQVTM, ANQGSEA. The V and J ends lost 3 bases and 6 bases, in that order; junction bases with no gene match: 8. The CDR3 contains 14 residues. Here the CDR3 reads CSVDPQGARDGYTF. In DNA, the CDR3 is TGCAGCGTTGACCCACAGGGGGCCCGGGATGGCTACACCTTC.